One and the same sample provided the 26 T cell receptor beta chains below, sequenced in a study of blood T cell repertoires in COVID-19. Only in-frame clones appear in the TCRdb table, and some are missing; sequencing was by immunoSEQ multiplex PCR. The sample holds under 200,000 clones, 65% to 90% seen once. Sequencing was performed on PBMCs or T cells enriched from blood (not recorded which). The receptor source for this set is a woman aged 55-75 years with acute COVID-19.

The chain joins TRBV30 to TRBJ1-5; possible D gene TRBD1, 6 bases. V gave up 1 base and J gave up 0 bases, with 10 bases separating them. The CDR3 sequence is 15 residues long. Per the germline V gene, CDR1 is GTSNPN and CDR2 is SVGIG (reference sequence). CDR3 sequence: CAWSAGAHSNQPQHF. DNA of the CDR3: TGTGCCTGGAGTGCAGGGGCGCATAGCAATCAGCCCCAGCATTTT.

The count of this clone is one. The genes are TRBV28 and TRBJ1-5, with unresolved D. The V and J ends lost 5 bases and 3 bases respectively, with 23 bases between them. This CDR3 region has 18 residues. Germline loops: CDR1 MDHEN, CDR2 SYDVKM. CDR3 in amino acids: CASSPPITYAFFNQPQHF. The CDR3 coding sequence is TGTGCCAGCAGTCCTCCCATAACATACGCCTTTTTCAATCAGCCCCAGCATTTT.

A word on this clone: The junction departs from germline at one end; a sequencing error may be responsible. The V gene is TRBV5-6, the J gene TRBJ1-2; D possibly corresponds to TRBD1 (5 bases). The germline V gene has CDR1 SGHDT and CDR2 YYEEEE. The CDR3 extends over 13 amino acids. CDR3 sequence: CASSLGGTYGYTF. The CDR3 nucleotides are TGTGCCAGCAGTTTGGGCGGGACGTATGGCTACACCTTC.

This chain uses TRBV28 with TRBJ2-2; 7 nucleotides match TRBD2. This CDR3 contains 14 residues. J lost 5 bases, V lost 8 bases, and 8 bases had no gene match. CDR1 is MDHEN and CDR2 is SYDVKM in the germline V gene. The CDR3 bases are TGTGCCAGCCTCGGACTAGGCAGTACCGGGGAGCTGTTTTTT. Its protein is CASLGLGSTGELFF.

V gene TRBV4-2 combines with J gene TRBJ2-1; tentative D call: TRBD1 (6 bases). The CDR3 is made up of 17 amino acids. Trimming removed 1 base at V and 6 bases at J, with 19 bases between. Germline values: CDR1 LGHNA, CDR2 YNFKEQ. The CDR3 loop reads CASSQVHRAEPSNEQFF. For the CDR3, the DNA is TGTGCCAGCAGCCAAGTCCACAGGGCTGAGCCTTCCAATGAGCAGTTCTTC.

The rearrangement uses TRBV5-8 and TRBJ1-6; TRBD1 aligns across 8 bases. CDR3 length: 15 residues. Per germline, CDR1 SGHTS and CDR2 YDEGEE. After removal of 2 bases from V and 7 bases from J, the junction contained 5 bases not matched to a gene. The CDR3 bases are TGTGCCAGCAGCTTCCGTGGGACAGGCAATTCACCCCTCCACTTT. This translates into CASSFRGTGNSPLHF.

This chain joins TRBV9 and TRBJ1-4; a possible D gene is TRBD1 (6 bases). The CDR3 contains 17 residues. Trimming cost V 0 bases and J 3 bases, with 15 bases left between them. Germline assignment: CDR1 SGDLS and CDR2 YYNGEE. CDR3 bases: TGTGCCAGCAGCGTAGCCGGTCGGGGGGCATCTAATGAAAAACTGTTTTTT. Its protein is CASSVAGRGASNEKLFF.

The chain has TRBV13 and TRBJ2-7; 8 bases agree with TRBD1. V dropped 5 bases and J dropped 1; count of bases not matched to a gene: 4. The CDR3 totals 14 residues. Germline CDR1 and CDR2: PRHDT and FYEKMQ (reference sequence). The CDR3 sequence: CASSLTGVSYEQYF. DNA of the CDR3: TGTGCCAGCAGCCTGACAGGGGTGTCCTACGAGCAGTACTTC.

The chain employs TRBV24-1 and TRBJ2-1; D not resolved. Germline CDR1 and CDR2: KGHDR and SFDVKD. With 7 bases removed from V and 6 bases from J, the gap between germline ends came to 12 bases. The CDR3 extends over 13 amino acids. In DNA, the CDR3 is TGTGCCACCAGAGCTAACCCCTCCAATGAGCAGTTCTTC. Residues: CATRANPSNEQFF.

The chain joins TRBV2 to TRBJ2-2, with D possibly being TRBD1 (6 bases). The germline gives CDR1 SNHLY, CDR2 FYNNEI. This CDR3 region has 14 residues. Trimming removed 6 bases from V and 6 bases from J, with 14 bases in between. CDR3 in DNA: TGTGCCAGCAGGGGGGACATCAACTCCGGGGAGCTGTTTTTT. Translation gives CASRGDINSGELFF.

The genes are TRBV29-1 and TRBJ1-2, with a weak D call TRBD1 (6 bases). Germline V gives CDR1 SQVTM, CDR2 ANQGSEA. The germline V and J ends were trimmed by 4 bases and 7 bases, with 16 bases remaining between them. The CDR3 contains 13 residues. This CDR3 is CSVGPGAASGYTF. In DNA form, the CDR3 reads TGCAGCGTTGGTCCAGGGGCGGCTAGTGGCTACACCTTC.

The chain couples TRBV7-9 to TRBJ2-5; TRBD1 agrees at 10 bases. CDR1 is SEHNR and CDR2 is FQNEAQ in the germline V gene (reference sequence). Unmatched junction bases numbered 3, after V lost 3 bases and J lost 2 bases. CDR3 length: 15 residues. The CDR3 nucleotides read TGTGCCAGCAGCTTTGGGGGACAGGGGCAAGAGACCCAGTACTTC. It codes for CASSFGGQGQETQYF.

The chain couples TRBV5-1 to TRBJ1-2; no definite D call. V was clipped by 2 bases and J by 5 bases, with 22 bases between them. The length of the CDR3 is 17 residues. Germline CDR1 SGHRS, CDR2 YFSETQ. The CDR3: CASSLRGNPSQLYGYTF. The CDR3 nucleotides are TGCGCCAGCAGCTTACGGGGAAACCCGTCCCAATTATATGGCTACACCTTC.

The V and J genes are TRBV10-2 and TRBJ2-3, with 11 bases fitting TRBD2. This CDR3 has 15 amino acids. CDR1 and CDR2 from the germline V gene are WSHSY and SAAADI. V lost 1 base to trimming and J lost 6 bases; unmatched junction nucleotides: 3. CDR3 loop: CASSEWASGGDTQYF. As DNA, the CDR3 is TGCGCCAGCAGTGAGTGGGCTAGCGGGGGGGATACGCAGTATTTT.

The chain links TRBV7-9 to TRBJ2-7; 8 positions match TRBD1. The CDR3 loop spans 16 amino acids. The V segment lost 6 bases and the J segment 0 bases; nucleotides outside the gene matches: 10. CDR1 is SEHNR, CDR2 FQNEAQ, per germline (reference sequence). DNA for the CDR3: TGTGCCAGCAGTATACTAGGCCAGGGGGCCTCCTACGAGCAGTACGTC. It yields the protein CASSILGQGASYEQYV.

The chain combines TRBV19 with TRBJ2-1, with 10 bases fitting TRBD2. Germline V gives CDR1 LNHDA, CDR2 SQIVND (reference sequence). V trimming: 7 bases; J trimming: 9 bases; junction bases outside the gene matches: 9. The CDR3 is made up of 14 amino acids. The chain's CDR3 is CASKERGGRIEQFF. CDR3 in DNA: TGTGCCAGTAAGGAGCGGGGGGGCCGGATTGAGCAGTTCTTC.

This chain joins TRBV3-1 (or the pseudogene TRBV3-2) and TRBJ2-3, with a possible D match to TRBD2 (5 bases). V was clipped by 1 base and J by 1 base, with 15 bases between them. The CDR3 runs 17 residues. The germline V gene has CDR1 LGHDT and CDR2 YNNKEL (reference sequence). CDR3 DNA: TGTGCCAGCAGCCAAGGTCTAGCCTCACTCCGCACAGATACGCAGTATTTT. This translates into CASSQGLASLRTDTQYF.

The rearrangement links TRBV12-3 or TRBV12-4 to TRBJ1-4, with TRBD1 as a possible D gene (5 bases). V was shortened by 2 bases and J by 7 bases, with 8 bases between the two germline ends. This CDR3 region has 13 residues. The CDR3 DNA reads as TGTGCCAGCAGTTTAAAAGGGGCTGAAAAACTGTTTTTT. Amino acids: CASSLKGAEKLFF.

The chain joins TRBV6-5 to TRBJ2-2; TRBD1 matches 8 bases. This CDR3 is 15 amino acids long. Trimming cost V 4 bases and J 1 base; bases outside gene matches: 2. Germline V gene sequence: CDR1 MNHEY, CDR2 SVGAGI. The CDR3 spells CASSWDRLNTGELFF. The CDR3 bases are TGTGCCAGCAGTTGGGACAGGCTGAACACCGGGGAGCTGTTTTTT.

The chain employs TRBV5-6 and TRBJ2-1; D is possibly TRBD2 (5 bases). Per the germline V gene, CDR1 is SGHDT and CDR2 is YYEEEE. Trimming left V 0 bases short and J 7 bases short, with 11 bases between. The CDR3 consists of 14 residues. CDR3 DNA sequence: TGTGCCAGCAGCTTGGCCGGGGTAAGGAATGAGCAGTTCTTC. Its protein is CASSLAGVRNEQFF.

The chain carries TRBV19 and TRBJ2-2, with 7 bases aligning to TRBD1. After removal of 8 bases from V and 3 bases from J, the junction contained 9 bases not matched to a gene. The germline CDR1 and CDR2 sequences are LNHDA and SQIVND (reference sequence). This CDR3 has 15 residues. Here the CDR3 reads CASGKGARHTGELFF. The CDR3 bases are TGTGCCAGTGGAAAGGGGGCGCGACACACCGGGGAGCTGTTTTTT.

V is TRBV28 and J is TRBJ2-3, with D tentatively TRBD1 (6 bases). The V end lost 2 bases, the J end lost 4 bases, and 16 bases lay between the germline ends. This CDR3 is built from 16 residues. From germline, CDR1 is MDHEN and CDR2 SYDVKM. The chain's CDR3 is CASSLPTGKPPDTQYF. CDR3 bases: TGTGCCAGCAGTTTACCAACAGGGAAACCCCCAGATACGCAGTATTTT.

Worth noting for this clone: A much larger clone differs from this one at a single base, so this may be a read error. Other DNA sequences in this specimen translate into the identical CDR3. V is TRBV3-1 (or the pseudogene TRBV3-2) and J is TRBJ2-1; 9 bases map to TRBD2. V lost 0 bases to trimming and J lost 5 bases; unmatched junction nucleotides: 2. Per germline, CDR1 LGHDT and CDR2 YNNKEL (reference sequence). The CDR3 consists of 15 residues. The chain's CDR3 is CASSQDGTSHNEQFF. The CDR3 DNA sequence: TGTGCCAGCAGCCAAGATGGGACTAGCCACAATGAGCAGTTCTTC.

The chain couples TRBV24-1 to TRBJ1-3; TRBD1 matches at 7 bases. V trimming: 4 bases; J trimming: 2 bases; junction bases outside the gene matches: 4. This CDR3 region has 15 residues. Looked up from germline, CDR1 is KGHDR and CDR2 is SFDVKD. CDR3 amino acids: CATSDSTGAGNTIYF. CDR3 sequence (DNA): TGTGCCACCAGTGACTCAACAGGGGCTGGAAACACCATATATTTT.

The chain employs TRBV6-2 or TRBV6-3 and TRBJ1-3, with D perhaps matching TRBD1 (5 bases). Germline V lookup: CDR1 MNHEY, CDR2 SVGEGT. Trimming removed 5 bases at V and 0 bases at J, with 11 bases between. The CDR3 is 15 residues long. This CDR3 reads CASSQTVHSGNTIYF. CDR3 DNA sequence: TGTGCCAGCAGTCAGACAGTCCACTCTGGAAACACCATATATTTT.

The gene calls are TRBV5-1 and TRBJ2-3; 8 bases are a match to TRBD1. CDR3 size: 13 residues. Germline CDR1 and CDR2: SGHRS and YFSETQ. The ends lost 4 bases at V and 8 bases at J; junction bases unmatched: 6. The CDR3 nucleotides are TGCGCCAGCAGCAGCTACAGGGGGGCTACGCAGTATTTT. Translated, it gives CASSSYRGATQYF.